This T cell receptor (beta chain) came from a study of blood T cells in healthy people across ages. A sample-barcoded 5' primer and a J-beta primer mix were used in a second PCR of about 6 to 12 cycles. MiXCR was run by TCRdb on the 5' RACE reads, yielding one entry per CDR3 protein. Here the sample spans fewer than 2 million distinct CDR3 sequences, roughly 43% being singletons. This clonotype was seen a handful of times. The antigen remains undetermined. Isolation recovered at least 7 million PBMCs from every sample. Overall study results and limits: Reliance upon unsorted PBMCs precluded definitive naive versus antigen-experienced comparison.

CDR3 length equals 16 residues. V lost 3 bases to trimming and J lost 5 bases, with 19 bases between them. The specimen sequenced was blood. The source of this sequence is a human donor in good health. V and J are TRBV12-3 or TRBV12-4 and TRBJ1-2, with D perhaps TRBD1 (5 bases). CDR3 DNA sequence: TGTGCCAGCAGTTTTGGCAGGGATGCTTTAGGATATGGCTACACCTTC. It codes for CASSFGRDALGYGYTF.